This TCR beta chain was retrieved from a study of cytomegalovirus exposure and HLA in healthy donors. Broader study findings: Reported results showed that the classifier diagnosed cytomegalovirus status with high specificity and sensitivity. Later analysis associated a missense DCLRE1C variant with TCR beta V- and J-gene trimming. With DRB1 most and HLA-C fewest, TCR association rates differed between HLA loci in a later analysis.

Trimming removed 10 bases from V and 4 bases from J, with 21 bases in between. The CDR3 spans 15 residues. CDR1 is MNHEY and CDR2 is SMNVEV in the germline V gene (reference sequence). Points on this clone: Its antigen is still unknown.

A multiplex PCR was run with 60 Vbeta primers and 13 Jbeta primers. TCRdb keeps only in-frame clones here, not all; method: immunoSEQ multiplex PCR. This sample has some 180,000 clones; approximately 70% occur once, and the top ten carry roughly 1.9%. V is TRBV27 and J is TRBJ2-3; D gene ambiguous. Input material: PBMCs. This receptor was obtained from a woman aged 25 to 39 in good health and CMV-seronegative. CDR3 sequence: CATSPVAANSDTQYF. The CDR3 DNA is TGTGCCACCTCCCCTGTCGCGGCCAATTCAGATACGCAGTATTTT.